This entry lists 7 T cell receptor beta chains sequenced from one sample in a study of CD8 T cells in Susac syndrome (dated by TCRdb to the late 2010s). Library generation was performed with the immunoSEQ multiplex PCR assay. RNA was extracted using the RNeasy kit, and roughly 0.5 to 1 microgram was reverse transcribed with random hexamers. TCRdb reran the public reads through fastp at Q25 and MiXCR, keeping productive beta chains. Identical CDR3 protein sequences are pooled into one entry, listed with their most common genes and DNA. This sample is represented by roughly 180,000 distinct CDR3 sequences; roughly 94% of them were singletons. The ten largest clones capture about 0.1% of the sample. Sequencing was carried out using CD4+ T cells from PBMCs. These TCRs come from a human donor in good health.

The chain is built from TRBV30 and TRBJ1-2; TRBD1 agrees at 8 bases. The CDR3 contains 13 residues. Germline V gives CDR1 GTSNPN, CDR2 SVGIG (reference sequence). Trimming cost V 3 bases and J 4 bases; bases outside gene matches: 4. The CDR3 reads CAWSGQGGYGYTF. The DNA of the CDR3 is TGTGCCTGGAGCGGACAGGGTGGCTATGGCTACACCTTC.

The chain recombines TRBV3-1 with TRBJ2-3, with 8 positions matching TRBD2. The germline V gene encodes CDR1 LGHDT and CDR2 YNNKEL (reference sequence). V trimming: 4 bases; J trimming: 0 bases; junction bases outside the gene matches: 9. This CDR3 has 17 amino acids. CDR3 in DNA: TGTGCCAGCAGCCCAAGGACTAGCTCATCTAGCACAGATACGCAGTATTTT. This codes for CASSPRTSSSSTDTQYF.

J is TRBJ2-5 and V is TRBV9; D might be TRBD1 (6 bases). Trimming pared 0 bases from V and 2 bases from J, leaving 17 bases between. The CDR3 length is 17 residues. The V gene's germline CDR1 is SGDLS and CDR2 YYNGEE. In DNA, the CDR3 is TGTGCCAGCAGCGTAGGTATCCTAGGGGGTCAACAAGAGACCCAGTACTTC. Its protein product is CASSVGILGGQQETQYF.

The J gene is TRBJ2-7, the V gene TRBV29-1; 9 bases agree with TRBD1. Trimming took 6 bases from V and 5 from J; bases not matched to a gene: 8. This CDR3 is 13 amino acids long. Germline V gene lookup returns CDR1 SQVTM and CDR2 ANQGSEA. Here the CDR3 DNA reads TGCAGCGTCAGAACAGGGGGCGCGGACGAGCAGTACTTC. This translates into CSVRTGGADEQYF.

The chain has TRBV28 and TRBJ2-4; possibly TRBD1 for D (6 bases). Trimming left V 4 bases short and J 7 bases short, with 8 bases between. Germline loops: CDR1 MDHEN, CDR2 SYDVKM. This CDR3 has 12 amino acids. CDR3 region: CASSYRANIQYF. CDR3 nucleotides: TGTGCCAGCAGTTACAGGGCGAACATTCAGTACTTC.

The chain uses TRBV29-1 and TRBJ1-2; 7 nucleotides agree with TRBD1. The CDR3 has 12 amino acids. The junction had 4 bases not matched to a gene; V was cut back by 7 bases and J by 2 bases. Germline CDR1 reads SQVTM; CDR2 reads ANQGSEA. CDR3 in amino acids: CSASQGNYGYTF. The CDR3 DNA reads TGCAGCGCCTCACAGGGGAACTATGGCTACACCTTC.

This clonotype was picked up one time. V is TRBV18 and J is TRBJ2-7; 7 nucleotides align to TRBD2. The CDR3 totals 14 residues. Germline V gene sequence: CDR1 KGHSH, CDR2 LQKENI. J lost 2 bases, V lost 3 bases, and 4 bases had no gene match. The CDR3 DNA reads as TGTGCCAGCTCACCGATGGGGAGGGCCTACGAGCAGTACTTC. It codes for CASSPMGRAYEQYF. Filled out from reference TRBV18 and TRBJ2-7, the complete variable domain reads NAGVMQNPRHLVRRRGQEARLRCSPMKGHSHVYWYRQLPEEGLKFMVYLQKENIIDESGMPKERFSAEFPKEGPSILRIQQVVRGDSAAYFCASSPMGRAYEQYFGPGTRLTVT.